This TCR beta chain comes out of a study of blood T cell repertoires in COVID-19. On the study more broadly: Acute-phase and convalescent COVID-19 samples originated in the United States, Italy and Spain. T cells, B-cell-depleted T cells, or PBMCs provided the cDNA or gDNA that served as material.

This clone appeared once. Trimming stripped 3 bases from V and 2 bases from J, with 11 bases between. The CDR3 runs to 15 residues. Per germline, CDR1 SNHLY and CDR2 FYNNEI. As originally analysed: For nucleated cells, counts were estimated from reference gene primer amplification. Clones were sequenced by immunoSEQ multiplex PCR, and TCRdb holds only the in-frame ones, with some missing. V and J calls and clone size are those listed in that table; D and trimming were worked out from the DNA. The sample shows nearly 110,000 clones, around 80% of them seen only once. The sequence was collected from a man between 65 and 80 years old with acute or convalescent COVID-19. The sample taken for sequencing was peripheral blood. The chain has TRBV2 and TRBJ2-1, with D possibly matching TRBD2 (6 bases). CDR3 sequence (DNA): TGTGCCAGCAGTGACTCGGAGGGGACCTACAATGAGCAGTTCTTC. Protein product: CASSDSEGTYNEQFF.